The following is a T cell receptor beta chain sequence with its context. Its antigen is not identified. CD8+CD57+ cell expansion had been shown by flow cytometry in patients chosen for sequencing. Every one of the patients had aplastic anemia (severe, acquired). TCR beta VDJ and CDR3 profiling used genomic DNA as template. Each CDR3 protein gets one entry after TCRdb re-called the reads with MiXCR. The sample consists of 150,000 to 200,000 distinct CDR3 sequences, 40% to 50% of them appearing once. The data originate from a study of CD8+CD57+ T cells in acquired aplastic anemia. About the study: Across the sorted CD4+ and CD8+ cells, DNA amounts averaged about 3 ug. Study-wide results and limits: Patients and controls were found to share twenty-nine CD8+ CDR3 sequences.

The length of the CDR3 is 11 residues. Per germline, CDR1 DFQATT and CDR2 SNEGSKA (reference sequence). Between the trimmed V and J ends, which lost 1 base and 5 bases, there was a span of 5 bases. This receptor was identified in a human donor with aplastic anemia. Sequencing was carried out using sorted CD4+, CD8+, or CD8+CD57+ T cells (not recorded which) from PBMCs. V gene TRBV20-1 combines with J gene TRBJ2-5; D gene ambiguous. The chain's CDR3 is CSARGVETQYF. CDR3 coding DNA: TGCAGTGCTAGAGGGGTGGAGACCCAGTACTTC.